This T cell receptor beta chain was documented in a study of T cells in localized non-small cell lung cancer. Sequencing used immunoSEQ multiplex PCR; TCRdb keeps in-frame clones, though not all of them. The sample lists tens of thousands of clones, 85% to 95% occurring once. V was clipped by 5 bases and J by 6 bases, with 19 bases between them. This CDR3 comprises 16 residues. Germline V gene sequence: CDR1 SGHVS, CDR2 FQNEAQ. The origin of this receptor is a female donor older than 55 with stage I lung adenocarcinoma. Specimen: peripheral blood, collected before any cancer treatment. The chain uses TRBV7-8 and TRBJ1-4; tentatively, D is TRBD1 (6 bases). The CDR3 bases are TGTGCCAGCAGCCCGAAGACAGGAAGAAAGGATGAAAAACTGTTTTTT. Its translation is CASSPKTGRKDEKLFF.